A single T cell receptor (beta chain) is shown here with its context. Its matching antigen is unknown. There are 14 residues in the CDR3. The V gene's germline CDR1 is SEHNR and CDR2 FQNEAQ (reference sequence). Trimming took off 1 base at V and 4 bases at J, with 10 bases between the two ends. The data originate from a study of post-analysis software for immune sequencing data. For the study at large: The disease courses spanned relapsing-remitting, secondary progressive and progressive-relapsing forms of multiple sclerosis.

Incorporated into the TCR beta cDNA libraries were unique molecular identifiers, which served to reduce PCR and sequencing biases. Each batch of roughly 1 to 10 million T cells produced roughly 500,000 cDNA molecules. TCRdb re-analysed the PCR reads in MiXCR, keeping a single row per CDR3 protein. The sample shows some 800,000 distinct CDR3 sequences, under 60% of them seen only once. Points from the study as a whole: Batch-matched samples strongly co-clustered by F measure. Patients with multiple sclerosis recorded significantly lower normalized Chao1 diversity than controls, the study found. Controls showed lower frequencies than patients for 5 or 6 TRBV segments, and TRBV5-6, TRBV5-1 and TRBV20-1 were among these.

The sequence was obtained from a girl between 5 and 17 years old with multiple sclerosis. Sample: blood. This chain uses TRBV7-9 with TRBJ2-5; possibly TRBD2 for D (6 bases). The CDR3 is CASSLGREPETQYF. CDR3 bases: TGTGCCAGCAGCTTAGGACGGGAGCCAGAGACCCAGTACTTC.